The present T cell receptor (beta chain) was sequenced within a study of vaccination effects on CD4 cells after COVID-19. On this clone itself: Its specificity is not known.

The repertoire was sequenced with immunoSEQ multiplex PCR; TCRdb's copy has only in-frame clones and lacks some. The sample has tens of thousands of clones; 70% are singletons. Notes on the study in general: A shortage of convalescent patients and an absence of early post-infection timepoints characterized the study. Clones of infection and vaccine origin contracted markedly late after vaccination.

Germline V gene data show CDR1 as SNHLY and CDR2 as FYNNEI. This CDR3 spans 18 amino acids. Losses at the gene ends were 7 bases for V and 2 bases for J; bases not matched to a gene: 18. Peptide-pool stimulation followed by sequencing identified expanded antigen-specific CD4+ clonotypes in the ViraFEST assay. When less than 11 days of culture had elapsed, CD4+ T cells were isolated. Recipients of the vaccine had no prior SARS-CoV-2 infection and negative nucleocapsid antibodies. Cultures used 2 million or so PBMC per well, 9 to 10 IU/ml IL-2 and approximately 10 ug/ml peptides. This sequence originates from a human donor who received a COVID-19 vaccine. The sequencing here drew on CD4+ T cells from PBMCs cultured with SARS-CoV-2 spike peptides, taken before COVID-19 vaccination. V is TRBV2 and J is TRBJ2-3; 7 positions agree with TRBD2. The CDR3, as DNA: TGTGCCAGCATCGACCCCAGCGGGGCTTGGAGATACACAGATACGCAGTATTTT. Residues: CASIDPSGAWRYTDTQYF.